A single sample gave rise to the 18 T cell receptor beta chains below, sequenced in a study of blood T cell repertoires in COVID-19. Sequencing used immunoSEQ multiplex PCR; TCRdb keeps in-frame clones, though not all of them. In the table there are around 100,000 clones, around 85% of which are singletons. Source material: peripheral blood. The receptors here all came from a woman in her 70s with active or convalescent COVID-19.

The chain links TRBV6-1 to TRBJ1-6; D remains ambiguous. The V gene lost 2 bases and the J gene lost 8 bases, with 7 bases spanning the gap. Per the germline V gene, CDR1 is MNHNS and CDR2 is SASEGT. The CDR3 is 13 residues long. CDR3 coding DNA: TGTGCCAGCAGTGAAATGGGAGATTCACCCCTCCACTTT. Protein: CASSEMGDSPLHF.

The V gene is TRBV30, the J gene TRBJ1-4; D remains unclear. CDR1 and CDR2 from the germline V gene are GTSNPN and SVGIG (reference sequence). This CDR3 contains 16 residues. The V end lost 0 bases, the J end lost 0 bases, and 11 bases lay between the germline ends. The CDR3 reads CAWSVDSSATNEKLFF. Here the CDR3 DNA reads TGTGCCTGGAGTGTAGACTCGAGTGCAACTAATGAAAAACTGTTTTTT.

This clone showed up just once. The chain carries TRBV28 and TRBJ2-1; 10 bases map to TRBD2. Unmatched junction bases numbered 8, after V lost 2 bases and J lost 7 bases. Germline lookup yields CDR1 MDHEN and CDR2 SYDVKM. The CDR3 loop spans 16 amino acids. The CDR3 sequence: CASSLGLADYKNEQFF. The CDR3 DNA sequence: TGTGCCAGCAGTTTAGGACTAGCGGACTATAAGAATGAGCAGTTCTTC.

This rearrangement joins TRBV4-2 to TRBJ2-7; 7 bases are shared with TRBD2. Losses at the gene ends were 0 bases for V and 8 bases for J; bases not matched to a gene: 10. CDR3 length equals 15 residues. Per germline, CDR1 LGHNA and CDR2 YNFKEQ. The DNA for the CDR3 is TGTGCCAGCAGCCAAGATCAGGGACTAAATGCCCAGCAGTACTTC. It is translated as CASSQDQGLNAQQYF.

The V and J genes are TRBV2 and TRBJ2-1; possible D gene TRBD2, 5 bases. V lost 3 bases and J lost 12, with 27 bases in between. There are 17 residues in the CDR3. Germline CDR1 SNHLY, CDR2 FYNNEI. CDR3 DNA: TGTGCCAGCAGTGACGGGAACAGTACCTTAGTTAGGAAAGGGCAGTTCTTC. Its protein is CASSDGNSTLVRKGQFF.

V usage is TRBV10-2 and J usage is TRBJ2-7, with D perhaps matching TRBD2 (6 bases). This CDR3 is built from 14 residues. Trimming took off 6 bases at V and 0 bases at J, with 12 bases between the two ends. CDR1 and CDR2 from the germline V gene are WSHSY and SAAADI. In DNA, the CDR3 is TGCGCCAGCAGAGGACTACTCAGCTCCTACGAGCAGTACTTC. This codes for CASRGLLSSYEQYF.

For the CDR3, the DNA is TGTGCCAGCAGCCTGGGGCAGGTCGGTCATGGCTACACCTTC. This codes for CASSLGQVGHGYTF. The rearrangement links TRBV7-2 to TRBJ1-2; D is perhaps TRBD1 (5 bases). There are 14 residues in the CDR3. Germline V gene data show CDR1 as SGHTA and CDR2 as FQGNSA. V was clipped by 5 bases and J by 6 bases, with 16 bases between them.

Turning to this clone: The junction departs from germline at one end; a sequencing error may be responsible. The V and J genes are TRBV7-7 and TRBJ1-1; possibly TRBD1 for D (6 bases). The CDR3 totals 14 residues. Germline V gives CDR1 SSHAT, CDR2 FNYEAQ (reference sequence). In DNA form, the CDR3 reads TGTGCTAGCAGCCCAGGACAGATGAACACTGAAGCTTTCTTT. As protein: CASSPGQMNTEAFF. The full variable domain, in which reference TRBV7-7 and TRBJ1-1 provide the parts outside the CDR3, is GAGVSQSPRYKVTKRGQDVTLRCDPISSHATLYWYQQALGQGPEFLTYFNYEAQPDKSGLPSDRFSAERPEGSISTLTIQRTEQRDSAMYRCASSPGQMNTEAFFGQGTRLTVV.

The J gene is TRBJ2-3, the V gene TRBV5-5; no reliable D call. The V end was cut by 0 bases, the J end by 4 bases, with 9 bases between. Germline V gives CDR1 SGHKS, CDR2 YYEKEE (reference sequence). CDR3 length: 14 amino acids. The CDR3 sequence: CASSLDTFSDTQYF. The CDR3 DNA is TGTGCCAGCAGCTTGGACACCTTCTCAGATACGCAGTATTTT.

CDR3: CATSRDEKNSDRVGELFF. The CDR3 DNA sequence: TGTGCCACCAGCAGAGATGAAAAGAATTCGGACAGGGTGGGGGAGCTGTTTTTT. The chain uses TRBV15 and TRBJ2-2, with 8 bases identical to TRBD1. The germline V gene encodes CDR1 LNHNV and CDR2 YYDKDF (reference sequence). This CDR3 contains 18 residues. V lost 0 bases and J lost 8; bases outside the gene matches: 14.

The chain uses TRBV10-3 and TRBJ1-1, with D unresolved. CDR3 length: 13 residues. Germline V CDR1 and CDR2: ENHRY, SYGVKD. Trimming took 6 bases from V and 2 from J, leaving 10 bases between them. The CDR3 sequence: CAIRDTVNTEAFF. The CDR3 nucleotides are TGTGCCATCAGAGATACGGTCAACACTGAAGCTTTCTTT.

This clone was recorded once. The chain recombines TRBV3-1 (or the pseudogene TRBV3-2) with TRBJ2-5; possible D gene TRBD2, 5 bases. Germline-derived CDR1 and CDR2 are LGHDT and YNNKEL (reference sequence). The germline V and J ends were trimmed by 4 bases and 5 bases, with 8 bases remaining between them. The CDR3 has 12 residues. CDR3 in amino acids: CASSPPGETQYF. The CDR3 DNA reads as TGTGCCAGCAGCCCTCCGGGGGAGACCCAGTACTTC.

The chain combines TRBV7-2 with TRBJ2-1; tentative D call: TRBD2 (7 bases). The CDR3 is 16 residues long. Germline loops: CDR1 SGHTA, CDR2 FQGNSA. The V and J ends lost 1 base and 6 bases respectively, with 16 bases between them. CDR3 DNA: TGTGCCAGCAGCTTAGGGGGGGGCTTCCCTACCAATGAGCAGTTCTTC. Encoded protein: CASSLGGGFPTNEQFF. Based on the CDR3 plus reference TRBV7-2 and TRBJ2-1, the full variable domain is GAGVSQSPSNKVTEKGKDVELRCDPISGHTALYWYRQSLGQGLEFLIYFQGNSAPDKSGLPSDRFSAERTGGSVSTLTIQRTQQEDSAVYLCASSLGGGFPTNEQFFGPGTRLTVL.

This chain links TRBV18 with TRBJ1-1, with D possibly matching TRBD1 (5 bases). The CDR3 runs 16 residues. V was trimmed by 4 bases and J by 0 bases, leaving 15 bases between them. From germline, CDR1 is KGHSH and CDR2 LQKENI. CDR3 coding DNA: TGTGCCAGCTCACAAATTGAGGCAGGGTTGAACACTGAAGCTTTCTTT. Translating gives CASSQIEAGLNTEAFF.

This clone showed up just a few times. The V gene is TRBV2, the J gene TRBJ2-3, with D perhaps matching TRBD2 (6 bases). The CDR3 is 14 residues long. Between the trimmed V and J ends, which lost 2 bases and 3 bases, there was a span of 9 bases. Germline V lookup: CDR1 SNHLY, CDR2 FYNNEI. CDR3 sequence: CASSELAGTDTQYF. In DNA form, the CDR3 reads TGTGCCAGCAGTGAACTCGCGGGGACAGATACGCAGTATTTT.

The chain recombines TRBV7-8 with TRBJ2-7, with D tentatively TRBD1 (6 bases). Germline assignment: CDR1 SGHVS and CDR2 FQNEAQ. Trimming stripped 5 bases from V and 8 bases from J, with 13 bases between. This CDR3 has 12 residues. Written as DNA, the CDR3 is TGTGCCAGCAGCCGCCCACAGGGACAGCAGTACTTC. It yields the protein CASSRPQGQQYF.

The rearrangement joins TRBV27 to TRBJ2-1, with 11 bases identical to TRBD2. V gave up 6 bases and J gave up 5 bases; unmatched junction bases: 6. CDR3 length: 15 residues. The germline V gene encodes CDR1 MNHEY and CDR2 SMNVEV (reference sequence). In nucleotides, the CDR3 is TGTGCCAGCAGCTCCCTAGCGGGAGGCAACAATGAGCAGTTCTTC. It is translated as CASSSLAGGNNEQFF.

This clone has only one observation. The CDR3 here is CASSPGQADPYEQYF. CDR3 DNA sequence: TGCGCCAGCAGCCCGGGACAGGCGGACCCCTACGAGCAGTACTTC. The V call is TRBV5-1, the J call TRBJ2-7, with TRBD1 matching 8 bases. The J segment lost 2 bases and the V segment lost 4 bases, leaving 8 bases of the junction unmatched. Germline V gene sequence: CDR1 SGHRS, CDR2 YFSETQ. CDR3 length equals 15 residues. The entire variable domain, with the rest obtained from reference TRBV5-1 and TRBJ2-7, is as follows: KAGVTQTPRYLIKTRGQQVTLSCSPISGHRSVSWYQQTPGQGLQFLFEYFSETQRNKGNFPGRFSGRQFSNSRSEMNVSTLELGDSALYLCASSPGQADPYEQYFGPGTRLTVT.